These 8 T cell receptor beta chains were sequenced from one sample in a study of identical twins. TCRdb re-analysed the 5' RACE reads in MiXCR, keeping a single row per CDR3 protein. The data hold hundreds of thousands of distinct CDR3 sequences, with approximately 13% observed a single time. These data were also filed under a second study, of yellow fever vaccine responses in identical twins.

Sequenced sample: PBMCs. These receptors were collected from a woman aged 18-29 years in good health.

The chain links TRBV12-3 or TRBV12-4 to TRBJ2-3, with 8 bases identical to TRBD2. The CDR3 is 15 amino acids. V shed 8 bases, J shed 1 base, and the junction held 8 bases outside the gene matches. CDR3 DNA: TGTGCCAGCGGACGTCACGGGGGGGGCACAGATACGCAGTATTTT. Residues: CASGRHGGGTDTQYF.

This clonotype was seen a few times. V gene TRBV5-1 combines with J gene TRBJ2-7; 7 positions agree with TRBD1. The germline CDR1 and CDR2 sequences are SGHRS and YFSETQ. Trimming at V came to 4 bases and at J to 3 bases, leaving 10 bases not matched to a gene. The CDR3 extends over 15 amino acids. CDR3 nucleotide sequence: TGCGCCAGCAGCCTAAAACAGGGGTTCAGCTACGAGCAGTACGTC. This translates into CASSLKQGFSYEQYV.

This chain uses TRBV24-1 with TRBJ2-6; 7 bases are a match to TRBD1. The CDR3 runs to 17 residues. V lost 4 bases and J lost 0; bases outside the gene matches: 5. Germline V gene sequence: CDR1 KGHDR, CDR2 SFDVKD. DNA of the CDR3: TGTGCCACCAGTGACCCCGGGACAGTCTCTGGGGCCAACGTCCTGACTTTC. This sequence encodes CATSDPGTVSGANVLTF.

This clonotype was picked up a small number of times. CDR3 nucleotide sequence: TGTGCCAGCAGCTTATCGTTTCGGGGTATTTCCTACAATGAGCAGTTCTTC. This codes for CASSLSFRGISYNEQFF. The chain is built from TRBV5-8 and TRBJ2-1, with a tentative D call TRBD2 (5 bases). Trimming took off 2 bases at V and 1 base at J, with 16 bases between the two ends. Germline CDR1 is SGHTS and CDR2 is YDEGEE. The CDR3 length is 17 residues.

The sample holds a few counts of this clonotype. This chain uses TRBV5-1 with TRBJ1-2; D gene uncertain. The CDR3 contains 15 residues. The germline gives CDR1 SGHRS, CDR2 YFSETQ. With 2 bases removed from V and 1 base from J, the gap between germline ends came to 12 bases. The CDR3 reads CASSLGRADNYGYTF. CDR3 bases: TGCGCCAGCAGCTTAGGACGGGCAGATAACTATGGCTACACCTTC.

This clonotype was picked up a small number of times. The V and J genes are TRBV6-5 and TRBJ1-1, with 10 bases fitting TRBD1. The V gene end was trimmed by 2 bases and the J gene end by 11 bases; junction bases not matched to a gene: 14. The CDR3 extends over 16 amino acids. Germline assignment: CDR1 MNHEY and CDR2 SVGAGI. The chain's CDR3 is CASSYHRIRDRGEAFF. CDR3 sequence (DNA): TGTGCCAGCAGTTACCACAGAATTCGGGACAGGGGAGAGGCTTTCTTT.

The V and J genes are TRBV6-1 and TRBJ2-3, with D perhaps TRBD2 (6 bases). The CDR3 covers 15 residues. V was trimmed by 3 bases and J by 3 bases, leaving 13 bases between them. Germline V gene data show CDR1 as MNHNS and CDR2 as SASEGT. CDR3: CASSEQRGRTDTQYF. The DNA of the CDR3 is TGTGCCAGCAGTGAGCAACGTGGGAGGACAGATACGCAGTATTTT.

This rearrangement joins TRBV19 to TRBJ1-1, with D perhaps matching TRBD1 (6 bases). The CDR3 has 15 amino acids. Germline V CDR1 and CDR2: LNHDA, SQIVND (reference sequence). V gave up 5 bases and J gave up 0 bases, with 13 bases separating them. CDR3 sequence (DNA): TGTGCCAGTAGTGCCGGACAGTTCGTGAACACTGAAGCTTTCTTT. It encodes CASSAGQFVNTEAFF.